This is a list of T cell receptor beta chains from one sample in a study of blood T cell repertoires in COVID-19. Only in-frame clones appear in the TCRdb table, and some are missing; sequencing was by immunoSEQ multiplex PCR. The repertoire has roughly 97,000 clones, about 90% of them found once; the top ten carry 20%. Sequencing was carried out using peripheral blood. The receptors come from a human donor in a cohort sampled during active COVID-19. CDR3s include the opening cysteine and the closing phenylalanine or tryptophan. Fields, in order: clone size, D gene, J gene, V gene, CDR3 protein, CDR3 DNA. A D gene is named only where the DNA matches it firmly. Expanded clones are given a class, and other clones once, few, many or no size at all.

NA,NA,TRBJ2-3,TRBV9,CASSAGGRITDTQYF,TGTGCCAGCAGCGCTGGAGGACGGATCACAGATACGCAGTATTTT
NA,NA,TRBJ2-7,TRBV11-2,CASSQGVGRSYEQYF,TGTGCCAGCAGCCAGGGCGTGGGTAGATCCTACGAGCAGTACTTC
NA,TRBD2,TRBJ2-1,TRBV5-1,CASSGTSGSPNEQFF,TGCGCCAGCAGCGGGACTAGCGGGAGTCCAAATGAGCAGTTCTTC
once,TRBD1,TRBJ1-1,TRBV5-5,CASSFWPGTVGTEAFF,TGTGCCAGCAGCTTCTGGCCCGGGACAGTGGGAACTGAAGCTTTCTTT
NA,NA,TRBJ2-1,TRBV12-3/TRBV12-4,CASSQGGWQFF,TGTGCCAGCAGCCAAGGAGGATGGCAGTTCTTC
NA,NA,TRBJ2-1,TRBV4-3,CASSQDSTGSYEQFF,TGCGCCAGCAGCCAAGATTCCACCGGGAGCTATGAGCAGTTCTTC
NA,NA,TRBJ2-2,TRBV5-4,CASSRLNLRGRSHGELFF,TGTGCCAGCAGCCGACTGAACCTCAGAGGGAGGTCACACGGGGAGCTGTTTTTT
NA,NA,TRBJ2-3,TRBV5-5,CASSPTGIDTQYF,TGTGCCAGCAGCCCAACAGGGATAGATACGCAGTATTTT
NA,NA,TRBJ2-3,TRBV19,CASSFRLYRTSTDTQYF,TGTGCCAGTAGTTTCCGACTATACAGAACTAGCACAGATACGCAGTATTTT
few,TRBD1,TRBJ2-1,TRBV7-3,CASSATGTGGNEQFF,TGTGCCAGCAGCGCCACCGGGACAGGGGGTAATGAGCAGTTCTTC
once,NA,TRBJ1-2,TRBV5-1,CASSFAGEGYTF,TGCGCCAGCAGCTTCGCCGGGGAAGGCTACACCTTC
NA,TRBD2,TRBJ2-3,TRBV19,CASSISGTTNTQYF,TGTGCCAGTAGTATTAGCGGGACCACGAATACGCAGTATTTT
NA,TRBD1,TRBJ1-1,TRBV19,CASVPGQGNTEAFF,TGTGCCAGTGTACCAGGACAGGGGAACACTGAAGCTTTCTTT
NA,TRBD2,TRBJ2-3,TRBV10-3,CAAASGRRGPDTQYF,TGTGCCGCGGCTAGCGGGAGAAGAGGGCCAGATACGCAGTATTTT
NA,NA,TRBJ1-1,TRBV10-3,CAISGGGANGNTEAFF,TGTGCCATCAGTGGAGGGGGAGCGAACGGAAACACTGAAGCTTTCTTT
NA,NA,TRBJ1-2,TRBV14,CASSQATGNYGYTF,TGTGCCAGCAGCCAGGCTACAGGGAACTATGGCTACACCTTC
NA,NA,TRBJ2-2,TRBV7-9,CASSPRQTNTGELFF,TGTGCCAGCAGCCCCAGACAGACCAACACCGGGGAGCTGTTTTTT
NA,NA,TRBJ2-3,TRBV7-2,CASSSQVGLTDTQYF,TGTGCCAGCAGCTCCCAGGTGGGACTCACAGATACGCAGTATTTT
NA,TRBD1,TRBJ2-3,TRBV24-1,CATSDFRGDTQYF,TGTGCCACCAGTGATTTCAGGGGGGATACGCAGTATTTT
NA,TRBD2,TRBJ2-1,TRBV29-1,CSVVRLAGGDEQFF,TGCAGCGTTGTTCGTCTAGCGGGAGGCGATGAGCAGTTCTTC
few,NA,TRBJ2-1,TRBV3-1/TRBV3-2,CASSPRANEQFF,TGTGCCAGCAGCCCCAGGGCCAATGAGCAGTTCTTC
NA,TRBD2,TRBJ2-1,TRBV2,CASSPLGLADYNEQFF,TGTGCCAGCAGTCCCTTGGGACTAGCGGACTACAATGAACAGTTCTTC
NA,TRBD1,TRBJ1-1,TRBV2,CASSGGQGKPEAFF,TGTGCCAGCAGTGGGGGACAGGGGAAACCTGAAGCTTTCTTT
NA,NA,TRBJ1-5,TRBV10-2,CASMVGSGGQPQHF,TGCGCCAGCATGGTCGGGTCTGGAGGGCAGCCCCAGCATTTT
once,NA,TRBJ1-1,TRBV11-2,CASSFKYGNTEAFF,TGTGCCAGCAGTTTTAAATACGGGAACACTGAAGCTTTCTTT
NA,NA,TRBJ2-1,TRBV9,CASSPRWRNYNEQFF,TGTGCCAGCAGCCCCCGATGGCGGAATTACAATGAGCAGTTCTTC
NA,NA,TRBJ2-1,TRBV14,CASSQFGGSKYNEQFF,TGTGCCAGCAGCCAATTCGGCGGAAGCAAGTACAATGAGCAGTTCTTC
NA,TRBD2,TRBJ2-5,TRBV5-4,CASSNRGGRGTTKETQYF,TGTGCCAGCAGCAACCGAGGCGGGAGGGGGACCACCAAGGAGACCCAGTACTTC
NA,TRBD1,TRBJ2-7,TRBV7-3,CASSQGQGEQYF,TGTGCCAGCAGCCAGGGACAGGGCGAGCAGTACTTC
NA,NA,TRBJ2-2,TRBV6-2/TRBV6-3,CASRQGPQTGELFF,TGTGCCAGCCGCCAGGGGCCGCAGACCGGGGAGCTGTTTTTT
once,TRBD2,TRBJ2-7,TRBV5-1,CASSQGGTSGYEQYF,TGCGCCAGCAGCCAGGGTGGGACTAGCGGCTACGAGCAGTACTTC
NA,TRBD1,TRBJ1-2,TRBV6-6,CASSSHTGQADGYTF,TGTGCCAGCAGCTCACACACCGGACAGGCGGATGGCTACACCTTC
NA,NA,TRBJ2-7,TRBV7-2,CASTDPGPAYEQYF,TGTGCCAGCACTGACCCGGGTCCCGCCTACGAGCAGTACTTC
NA,TRBD1,TRBJ1-2,TRBV28,CASGTVYGYTF,TGTGCCAGCGGGACAGTCTATGGCTACACCTTC
NA,NA,TRBJ1-1,TRBV7-3,CASSLTGQSTEAFF,TGTGCCAGCAGCTTAACAGGACAGTCCACTGAAGCTTTCTTT
NA,TRBD2,TRBJ2-5,TRBV9,CASSVAGGPVETQYF,TGTGCCAGCAGCGTAGCGGGAGGCCCCGTGGAGACCCAGTACTTC
NA,TRBD2,TRBJ2-1,TRBV7-9,CASRQAGAVNEQFF,TGTGCCAGCAGACAAGCGGGAGCGGTCAATGAGCAGTTCTTC
NA,NA,TRBJ1-6,TRBV6-6,CASSRGGNSPLHF,TGTGCCAGCAGTCGGGGGGGGAATTCACCCCTCCACTTT
NA,NA,TRBJ2-7,TRBV6-5,CASSRGNPMHEQYF,TGTGCCAGCAGTAGGGGAAATCCGATGCACGAGCAGTACTTC